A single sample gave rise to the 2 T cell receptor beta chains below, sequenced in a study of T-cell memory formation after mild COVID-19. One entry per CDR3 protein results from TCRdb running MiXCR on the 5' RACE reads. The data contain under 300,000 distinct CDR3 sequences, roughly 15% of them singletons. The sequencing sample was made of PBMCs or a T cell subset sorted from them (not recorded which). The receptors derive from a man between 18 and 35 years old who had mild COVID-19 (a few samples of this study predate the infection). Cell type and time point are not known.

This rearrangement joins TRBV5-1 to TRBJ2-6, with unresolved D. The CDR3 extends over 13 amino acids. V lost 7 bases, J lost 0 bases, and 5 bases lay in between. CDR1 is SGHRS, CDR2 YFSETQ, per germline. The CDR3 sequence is CASGYSGANVLTF. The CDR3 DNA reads TGCGCCAGCGGGTACTCTGGGGCCAACGTCCTGACTTTC.

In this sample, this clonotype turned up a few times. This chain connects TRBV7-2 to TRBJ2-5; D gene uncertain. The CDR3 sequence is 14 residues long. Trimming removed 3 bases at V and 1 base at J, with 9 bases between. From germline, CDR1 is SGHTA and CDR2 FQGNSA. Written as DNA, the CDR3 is TGTGCCAGCAGCTTGTCAGGTATCCAAGAGACCCAGTACTTC. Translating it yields CASSLSGIQETQYF.